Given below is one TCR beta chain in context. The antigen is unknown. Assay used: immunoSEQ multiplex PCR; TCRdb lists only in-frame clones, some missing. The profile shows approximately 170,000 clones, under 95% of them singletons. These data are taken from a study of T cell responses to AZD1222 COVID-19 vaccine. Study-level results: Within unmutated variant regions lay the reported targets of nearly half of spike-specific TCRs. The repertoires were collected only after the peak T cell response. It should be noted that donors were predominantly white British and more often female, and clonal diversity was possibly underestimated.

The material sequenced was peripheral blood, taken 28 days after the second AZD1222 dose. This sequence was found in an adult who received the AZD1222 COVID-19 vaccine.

Here the CDR3 DNA reads TGCGCCACCGCGGGGCAGGACGAGCAGTACTTC. This sequence encodes CATAGQDEQYF. The chain uses TRBV10-2 and TRBJ2-7; TRBD2 might be the D (6 bases). The CDR3 covers 11 residues. Germline loops: CDR1 WSHSY, CDR2 SAAADI. Trimming took 10 bases from V and 5 from J, leaving 12 bases between them.